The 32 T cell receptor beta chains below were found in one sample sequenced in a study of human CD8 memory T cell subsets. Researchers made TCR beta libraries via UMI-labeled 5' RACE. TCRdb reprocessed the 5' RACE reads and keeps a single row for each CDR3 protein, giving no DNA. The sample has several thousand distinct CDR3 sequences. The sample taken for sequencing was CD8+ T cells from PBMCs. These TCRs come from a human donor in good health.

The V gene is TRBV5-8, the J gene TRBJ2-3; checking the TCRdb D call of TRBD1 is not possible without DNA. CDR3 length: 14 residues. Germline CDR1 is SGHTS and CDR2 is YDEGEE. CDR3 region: CASWGQGSTDTQYF.

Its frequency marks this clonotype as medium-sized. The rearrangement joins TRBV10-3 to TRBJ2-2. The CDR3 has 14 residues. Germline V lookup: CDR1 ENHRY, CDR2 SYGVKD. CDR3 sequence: CAISEKSDTGELFF.

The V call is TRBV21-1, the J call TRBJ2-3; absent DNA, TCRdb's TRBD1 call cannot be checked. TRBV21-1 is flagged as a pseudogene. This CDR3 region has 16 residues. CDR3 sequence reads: CASKGDRVSHTDTQYF.

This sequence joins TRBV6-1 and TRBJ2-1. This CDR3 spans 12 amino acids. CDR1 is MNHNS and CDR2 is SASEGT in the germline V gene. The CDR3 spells CASSDNYNEQFF.

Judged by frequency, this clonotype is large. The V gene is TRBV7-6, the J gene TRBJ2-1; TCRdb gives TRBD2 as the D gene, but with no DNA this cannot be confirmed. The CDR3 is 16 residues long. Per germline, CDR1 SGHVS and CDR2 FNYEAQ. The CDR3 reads CASSLANGRAVDEQFF. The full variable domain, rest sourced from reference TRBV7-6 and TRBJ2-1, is GAGVSQSPRYKVTKRGQDVALRCDPISGHVSLYWYRQALGQGPEFLTYFNYEAQQDKSGLPNDRFSAERPEGSISTLTIQRTEQRDSAMYRCASSLANGRAVDEQFFGPGTRLTVL.

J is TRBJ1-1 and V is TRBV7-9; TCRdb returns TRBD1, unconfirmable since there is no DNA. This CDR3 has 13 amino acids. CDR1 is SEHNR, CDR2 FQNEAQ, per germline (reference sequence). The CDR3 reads CASSLTGFTEAFF. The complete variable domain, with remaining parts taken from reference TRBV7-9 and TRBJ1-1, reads DTGVSQNPRHKITKRGQNVTFRCDPISEHNRLYWYRQTLGQGPEFLTYFQNEAQLEKSRLLSDRFSAERPKGSFSTLEIQRTEQGDSAMYLCASSLTGFTEAFFGQGTRLTVV.

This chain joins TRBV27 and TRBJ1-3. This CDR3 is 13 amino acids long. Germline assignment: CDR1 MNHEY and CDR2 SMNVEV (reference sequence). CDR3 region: CASATNVGNTIYF.

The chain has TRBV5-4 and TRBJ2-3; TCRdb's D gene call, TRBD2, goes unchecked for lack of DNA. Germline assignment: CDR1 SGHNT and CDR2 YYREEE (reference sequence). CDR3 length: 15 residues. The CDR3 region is CASSPGLGSTDTQYF.

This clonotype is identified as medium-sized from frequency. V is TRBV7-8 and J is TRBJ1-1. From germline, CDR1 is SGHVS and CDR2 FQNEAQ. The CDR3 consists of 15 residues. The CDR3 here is CASSPSRGGSTEAFF.

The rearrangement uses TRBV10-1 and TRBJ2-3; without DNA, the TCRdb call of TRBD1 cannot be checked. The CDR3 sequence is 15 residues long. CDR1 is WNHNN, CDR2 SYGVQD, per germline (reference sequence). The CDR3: CASSEDRDRGNTQYF.

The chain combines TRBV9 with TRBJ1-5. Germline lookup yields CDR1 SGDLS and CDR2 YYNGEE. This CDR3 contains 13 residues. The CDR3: CASSASVNQPQHF. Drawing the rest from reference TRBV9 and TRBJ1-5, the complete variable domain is DSGVTQTPKHLITATGQRVTLRCSPRSGDLSVYWYQQSLDQGLQFLIQYYNGEERAKGNILERFSAQQFPDLHSELNLSSLELGDSALYFCASSASVNQPQHFGDGTRLSIL.

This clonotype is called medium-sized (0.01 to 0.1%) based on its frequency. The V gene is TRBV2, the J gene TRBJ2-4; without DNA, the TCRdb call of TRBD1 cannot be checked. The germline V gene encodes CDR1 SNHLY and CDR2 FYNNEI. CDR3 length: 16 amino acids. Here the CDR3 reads CASFGDSHIAKNIQYF.

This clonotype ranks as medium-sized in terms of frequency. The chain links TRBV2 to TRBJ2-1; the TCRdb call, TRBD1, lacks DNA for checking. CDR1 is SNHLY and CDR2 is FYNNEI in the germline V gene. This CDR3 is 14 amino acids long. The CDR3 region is CASSDGLGYNEQFF.

Here the CDR3 reads CSVDVSSGRWANEQFF. The rearrangement links TRBV29-1 to TRBJ2-1; TCRdb's D call, TRBD2, is unchecked because there is no DNA. The CDR3 length is 16 residues. From germline, CDR1 is SQVTM and CDR2 ANQGSEA.

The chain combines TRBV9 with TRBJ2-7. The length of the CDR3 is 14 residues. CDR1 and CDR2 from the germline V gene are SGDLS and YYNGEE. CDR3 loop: CASSVVPSSYEQYF. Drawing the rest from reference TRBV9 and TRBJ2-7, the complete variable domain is DSGVTQTPKHLITATGQRVTLRCSPRSGDLSVYWYQQSLDQGLQFLIQYYNGEERAKGNILERFSAQQFPDLHSELNLSSLELGDSALYFCASSVVPSSYEQYFGPGTRLTVT.

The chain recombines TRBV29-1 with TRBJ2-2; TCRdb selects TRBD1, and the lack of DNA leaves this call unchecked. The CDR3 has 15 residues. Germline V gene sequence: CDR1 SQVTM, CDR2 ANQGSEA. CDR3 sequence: CSVEVSGTNTGELFF.

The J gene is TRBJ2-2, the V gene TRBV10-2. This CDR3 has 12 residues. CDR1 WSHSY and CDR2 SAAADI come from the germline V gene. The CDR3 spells CASRVVTGELFF.

CDR3 loop: CSVDWGGSGEAFF. The chain has TRBV29-1 and TRBJ1-1; TCRdb proposes TRBD1, but this gene call is untestable without DNA. Germline V gives CDR1 SQVTM, CDR2 ANQGSEA. This CDR3 contains 13 residues. Full variable domain (missing parts from reference TRBV29-1 and TRBJ1-1): SAVISQKPSRDICQRGTSLTIQCQVDSQVTMMFWYRQQPGQSLTLIATANQGSEATYESGFVIDKFPISRPNLTFSTLTVSNMSPEDSSIYLCSVDWGGSGEAFFGQGTRLTVV.

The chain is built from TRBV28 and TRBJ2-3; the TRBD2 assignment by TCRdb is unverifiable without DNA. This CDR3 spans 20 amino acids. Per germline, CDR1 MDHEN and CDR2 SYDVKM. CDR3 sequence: CASSFGLGPTYTRVPDTQYF.

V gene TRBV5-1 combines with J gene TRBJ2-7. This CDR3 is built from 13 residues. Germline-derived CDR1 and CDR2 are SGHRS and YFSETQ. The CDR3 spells CASSYTLSYEQYF. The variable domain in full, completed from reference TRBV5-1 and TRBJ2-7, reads KAGVTQTPRYLIKTRGQQVTLSCSPISGHRSVSWYQQTPGQGLQFLFEYFSETQRNKGNFPGRFSGRQFSNSRSEMNVSTLELGDSALYLCASSYTLSYEQYFGPGTRLTVT.

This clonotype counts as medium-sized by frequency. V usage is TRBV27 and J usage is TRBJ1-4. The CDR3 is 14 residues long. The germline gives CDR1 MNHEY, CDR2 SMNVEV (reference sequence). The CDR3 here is CASSFNPPNEKLFF. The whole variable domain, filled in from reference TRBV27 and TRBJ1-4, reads EAQVTQNPRYLITVTGKKLTVTCSQNMNHEYMSWYRQDPGLGLRQIYYSMNVEVTDKGDVPEGYKVSRKEKRNFPLILESPSPNQTSLYFCASSFNPPNEKLFFGSGTQLSVL.

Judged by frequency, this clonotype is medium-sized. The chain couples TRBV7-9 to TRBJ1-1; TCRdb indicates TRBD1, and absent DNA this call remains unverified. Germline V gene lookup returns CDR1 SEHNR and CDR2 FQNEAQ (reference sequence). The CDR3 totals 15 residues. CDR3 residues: CASAFHDAPNTEAFF.

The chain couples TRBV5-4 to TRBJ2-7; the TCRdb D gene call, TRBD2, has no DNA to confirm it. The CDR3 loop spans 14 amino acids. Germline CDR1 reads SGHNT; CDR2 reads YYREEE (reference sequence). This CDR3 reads CASSLGTSVYEQYF.

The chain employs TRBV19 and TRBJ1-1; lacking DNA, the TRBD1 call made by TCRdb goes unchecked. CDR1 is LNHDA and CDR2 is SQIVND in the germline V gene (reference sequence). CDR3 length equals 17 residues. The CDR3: CASSTMVDRSPNTEAFF.

The chain's CDR3 is CSARKQGGNEQFF. The chain links TRBV20-1 to TRBJ2-1; the TCRdb D gene call, TRBD1, has no DNA to confirm it. The CDR3 runs 13 residues. Germline CDR1 is DFQATT and CDR2 is SNEGSKA (reference sequence).

CDR3 protein: CAGANRAGEQYF. V gene TRBV7-9 combines with J gene TRBJ2-7; TCRdb reports TRBD1, a call that lacks DNA to check it against. CDR1 and CDR2 (germline): SEHNR, FQNEAQ (reference sequence). This CDR3 region has 12 residues. Supplemented by reference TRBV7-9 and TRBJ2-7, the full variable domain reads DTGVSQNPRHKITKRGQNVTFRCDPISEHNRLYWYRQTLGQGPEFLTYFQNEAQLEKSRLLSDRFSAERPKGSFSTLEIQRTEQGDSAMYLCAGANRAGEQYFGPGTRLTVT.

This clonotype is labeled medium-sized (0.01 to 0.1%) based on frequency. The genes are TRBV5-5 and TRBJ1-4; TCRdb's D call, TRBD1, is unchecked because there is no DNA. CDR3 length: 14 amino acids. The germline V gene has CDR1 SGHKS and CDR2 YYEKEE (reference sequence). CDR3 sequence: CASNLPGDNEKLFF.

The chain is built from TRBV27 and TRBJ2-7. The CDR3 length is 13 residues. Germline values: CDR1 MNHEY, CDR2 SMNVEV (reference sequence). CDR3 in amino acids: CASSFNSASEQYF.

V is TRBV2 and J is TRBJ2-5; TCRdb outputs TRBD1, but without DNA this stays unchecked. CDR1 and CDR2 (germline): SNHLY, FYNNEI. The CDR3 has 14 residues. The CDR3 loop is CASKYTGAQETQYF.

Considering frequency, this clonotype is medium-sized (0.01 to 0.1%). The CDR3 protein is CASGREVQGGAFF. The chain employs TRBV2 and TRBJ1-1; TCRdb designates TRBD1, a call that cannot be tested without DNA. This CDR3 comprises 13 residues. Germline CDR1 SNHLY, CDR2 FYNNEI.

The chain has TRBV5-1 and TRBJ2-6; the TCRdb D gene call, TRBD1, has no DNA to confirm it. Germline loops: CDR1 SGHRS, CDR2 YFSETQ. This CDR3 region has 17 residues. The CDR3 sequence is CASSLLAGVSGANVLTF.

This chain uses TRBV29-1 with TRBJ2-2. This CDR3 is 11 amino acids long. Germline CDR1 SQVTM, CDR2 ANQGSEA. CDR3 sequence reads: CSVLHAGELFF.